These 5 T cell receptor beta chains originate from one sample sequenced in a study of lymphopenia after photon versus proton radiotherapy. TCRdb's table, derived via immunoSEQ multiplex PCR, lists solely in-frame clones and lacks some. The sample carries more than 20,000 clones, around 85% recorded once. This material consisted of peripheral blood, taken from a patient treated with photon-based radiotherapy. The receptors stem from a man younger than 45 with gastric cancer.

This chain's CDR3 is CSVGVYRPDTQYF. CDR3 DNA sequence: TGCAGCGTTGGAGTCTACAGACCAGATACGCAGTATTTT. The chain employs TRBV29-1 and TRBJ2-3; D call uncertain. The V end lost 4 bases, the J end lost 4 bases, and 12 bases lay between the germline ends. The CDR3 contains 13 residues. Looked up from germline, CDR1 is SQVTM and CDR2 is ANQGSEA.

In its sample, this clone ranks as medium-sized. The DNA for the CDR3 is TGTGCCAGCTCACCATCCGGGACAGGGATCAATCAGCCCCAGCATTTT. Protein: CASSPSGTGINQPQHF. The genes are TRBV18 and TRBJ1-5; TRBD1 aligns across 9 bases. Germline V gene data show CDR1 as KGHSH and CDR2 as LQKENI. CDR3 length: 16 residues. V shed 2 bases, J shed 3 bases, and the junction held 5 bases outside the gene matches.

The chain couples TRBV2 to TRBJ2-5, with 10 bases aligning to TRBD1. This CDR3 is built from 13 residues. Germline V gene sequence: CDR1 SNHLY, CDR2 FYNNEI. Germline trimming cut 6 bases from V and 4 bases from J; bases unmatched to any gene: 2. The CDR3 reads CASRGTGVETQYF. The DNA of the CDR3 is TGTGCCAGCAGGGGGACAGGGGTAGAGACCCAGTACTTC.

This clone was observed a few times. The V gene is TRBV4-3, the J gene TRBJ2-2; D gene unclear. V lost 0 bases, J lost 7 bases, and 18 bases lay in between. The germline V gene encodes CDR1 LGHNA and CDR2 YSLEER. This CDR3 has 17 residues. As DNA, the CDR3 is TGCGCCAGCAGCCAAGAGTCGTTGCCCAATTTTATCGGGGAGCTGTTTTTT. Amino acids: CASSQESLPNFIGELFF.

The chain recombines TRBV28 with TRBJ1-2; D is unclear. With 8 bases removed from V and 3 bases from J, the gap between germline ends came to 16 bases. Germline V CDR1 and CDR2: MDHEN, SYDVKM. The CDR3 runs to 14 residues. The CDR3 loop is CASFGIIPYYGYTF. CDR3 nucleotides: TGTGCCAGCTTTGGGATCATCCCCTACTATGGCTACACCTTC.